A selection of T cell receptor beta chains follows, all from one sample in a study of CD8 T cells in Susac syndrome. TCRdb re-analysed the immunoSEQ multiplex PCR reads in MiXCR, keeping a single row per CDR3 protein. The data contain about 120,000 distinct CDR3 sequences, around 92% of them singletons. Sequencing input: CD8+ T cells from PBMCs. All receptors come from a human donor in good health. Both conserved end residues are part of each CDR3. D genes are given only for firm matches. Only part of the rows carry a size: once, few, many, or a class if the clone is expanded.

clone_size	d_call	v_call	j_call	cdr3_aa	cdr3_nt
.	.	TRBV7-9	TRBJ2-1	CASREDGSSYNEQFF	TGTGCCAGCAGGGAGGACGGGAGCTCCTACAATGAGCAGTTCTTC
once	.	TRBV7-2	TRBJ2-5	CASSSAELETQYF	TGTGCCAGCAGCTCAGCGGAGCTCGAGACCCAGTACTTC
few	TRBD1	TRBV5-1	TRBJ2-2	CASSHRDRGAGELFF	TGCGCCAGCAGCCACCGGGACAGGGGCGCCGGGGAGCTGTTTTTT
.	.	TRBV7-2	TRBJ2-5	CASSLGPETQYF	TGTGCCAGCAGCTTGGGACCTGAGACCCAGTACTTC
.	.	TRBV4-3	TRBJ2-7	CASSQDAWGPYEQYF	TGCGCCAGCAGCCAAGATGCCTGGGGGCCCTACGAGCAGTACTTC
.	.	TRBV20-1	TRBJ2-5	CSVRIMGRRFQETQYF	TGCAGTGTTAGGATAATGGGACGGAGGTTCCAAGAGACCCAGTACTTC
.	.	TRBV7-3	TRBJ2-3	CASSPLGNGADTQYF	TGTGCCAGCAGCCCCCTTGGAAACGGCGCAGATACGCAGTATTTT
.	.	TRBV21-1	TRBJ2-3	CASSPLGLAGGATQYF	TGTGCCAGCAGCCCCCTGGGGCTAGCGGGGGGAGCTACGCAGTATTTT
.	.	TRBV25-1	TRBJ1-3	CASSVARGIRNTIYF	TGTGCCAGCAGTGTTGCGAGGGGGATAAGAAACACCATATATTTT
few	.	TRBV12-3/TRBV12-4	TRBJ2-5	CASTGGPLEETQYF	TGTGCCAGCACAGGAGGGCCACTAGAAGAGACCCAGTACTTC
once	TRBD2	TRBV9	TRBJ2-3	CASSTPYRGDGDTDTQYF	TGTGCCAGCAGCACCCCCTATCGGGGGGACGGGGACACAGATACGCAGTATTTT